Listed below are T cell receptor beta chains from one sample, sequenced in a study of cytomegalovirus exposure and HLA in healthy donors. Repertoires were generated with immunoSEQ multiplex PCR, while TCRdb's copy carries only in-frame clones and drops some. Counted here are roughly 180,000 clones, approximately 81% occurring once; the ten biggest clones make up about 0.25%. The material sequenced was PBMCs. These receptors were obtained from a boy aged 5-17 years in good health and CMV-seronegative. The CDR3 runs from the conserved cysteine through the conserved F or W. A D gene is named only where the DNA matches it firmly. For some rows the clone size is stated as once, few or many, or as a class when expanded; others skip it.

v_gene	d_gene	abundance	j_gene	CDR3nt	CDR3aa
TRBV18	-	-	TRBJ2-3	TGTGCCAGCTCACAGACCTCGGGGACAGATACGCAGTATTTT	CASSQTSGTDTQYF
TRBV2	TRBD1	few	TRBJ1-2	TGTGCCAGCAGTGAGGGACAGGGCTGGTCTGGCTACACCTTC	CASSEGQGWSGYTF
TRBV30	-	-	TRBJ1-2	TGTGCCTGGAAGAGTCGAGGTCCTAACTATGGCTACACCTTC	CAWKSRGPNYGYTF
TRBV30	-	-	TRBJ1-1	TGTGCCTGGGTTAAGGGGTACACTGAAGCTTTCTTT	CAWVKGYTEAFF
TRBV6-5	TRBD1	-	TRBJ2-5	TGTGCCAGCAGTGGCCTGACAGGGTCGGAGACCCAGTACTTC	CASSGLTGSETQYF
TRBV2	-	-	TRBJ1-5	TGTGCCAGCAGCAGGACAGATAGCAATCAGCCCCAGCATTTT	CASSRTDSNQPQHF
TRBV27	TRBD2	-	TRBJ2-5	TGTGCCAGCAGTTGGGCGGGGGACCAAGAGACCCAGTACTTC	CASSWAGDQETQYF
TRBV7-2	TRBD1	-	TRBJ2-1	TGTGCCAGCAGCCGCATACGGGGACAGGGACTCTATGAGCAGTTCTTC	CASSRIRGQGLYEQFF
TRBV7-6	TRBD2	-	TRBJ2-1	TGTGCCAGCAGCCCCCTAGCGGGGGGGCGCAATGAGCAGTTCTTC	CASSPLAGGRNEQFF
TRBV14	TRBD2	once	TRBJ2-1	TGTGCCAGCAGCCAAGAAACGGGACTAGGGGCCTACAATGAGCAGTTCTTC	CASSQETGLGAYNEQFF